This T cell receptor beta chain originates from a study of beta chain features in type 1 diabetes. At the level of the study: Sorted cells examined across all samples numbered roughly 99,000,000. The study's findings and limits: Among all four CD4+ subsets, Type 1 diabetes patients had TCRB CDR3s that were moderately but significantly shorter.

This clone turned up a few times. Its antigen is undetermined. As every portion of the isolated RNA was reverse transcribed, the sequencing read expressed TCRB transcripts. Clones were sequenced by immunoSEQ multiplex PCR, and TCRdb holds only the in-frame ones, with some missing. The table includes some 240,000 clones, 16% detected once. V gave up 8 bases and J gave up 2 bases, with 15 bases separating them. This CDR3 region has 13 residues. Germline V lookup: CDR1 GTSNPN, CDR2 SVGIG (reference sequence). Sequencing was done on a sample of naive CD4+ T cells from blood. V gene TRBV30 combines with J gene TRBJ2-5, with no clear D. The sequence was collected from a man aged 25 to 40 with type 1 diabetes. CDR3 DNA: TGTGCCCGATCCGGTGCACTACAAGAGACCCAGTACTTC. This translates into CARSGALQETQYF.